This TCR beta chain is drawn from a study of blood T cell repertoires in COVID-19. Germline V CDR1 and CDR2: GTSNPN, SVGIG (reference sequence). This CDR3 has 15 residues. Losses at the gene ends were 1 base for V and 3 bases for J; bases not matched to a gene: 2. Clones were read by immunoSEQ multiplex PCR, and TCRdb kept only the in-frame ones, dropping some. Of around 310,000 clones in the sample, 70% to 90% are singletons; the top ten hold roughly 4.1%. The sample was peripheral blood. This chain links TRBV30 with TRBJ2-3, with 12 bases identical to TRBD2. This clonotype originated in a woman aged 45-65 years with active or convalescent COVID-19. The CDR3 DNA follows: TGTGCCTGGAGTGACGGACTAGCGGGAACAGATACGCAGTATTTT. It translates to CAWSDGLAGTDTQYF.